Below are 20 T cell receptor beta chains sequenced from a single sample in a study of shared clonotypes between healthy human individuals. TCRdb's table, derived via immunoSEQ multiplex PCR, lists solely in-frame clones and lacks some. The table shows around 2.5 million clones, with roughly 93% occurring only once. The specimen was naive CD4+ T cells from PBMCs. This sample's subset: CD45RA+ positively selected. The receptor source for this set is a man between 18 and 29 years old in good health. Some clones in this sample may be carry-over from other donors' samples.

The CDR3 bases are TGTGCCAGCAGCTCCCCAGGGAGCTCCTACGAGCAGTACTTC. This gives the protein CASSSPGSSYEQYF. This sequence joins TRBV5-4 and TRBJ2-7; D is possibly TRBD1 or TRBD2 (5 bases each). The ends were cut back, 3 bases at V and 0 bases at J, with 10 bases in the middle. This CDR3 comprises 14 residues. Germline CDR1 reads SGHNT; CDR2 reads YYREEE (reference sequence).

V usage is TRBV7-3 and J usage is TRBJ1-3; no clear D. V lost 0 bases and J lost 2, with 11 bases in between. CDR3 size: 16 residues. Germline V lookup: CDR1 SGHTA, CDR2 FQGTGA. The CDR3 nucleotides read TGTGCCAGCAGCTTAACAGGCCCGGGGACTGGAAACACCATATATTTT. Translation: CASSLTGPGTGNTIYF.

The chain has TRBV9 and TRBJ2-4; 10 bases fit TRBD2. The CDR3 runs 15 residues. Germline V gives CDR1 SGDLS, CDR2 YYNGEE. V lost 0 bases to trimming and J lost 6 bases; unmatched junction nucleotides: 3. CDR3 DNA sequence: TGTGCCAGCAGCGTAGGGATAGCGGGGGGAAACATTCAGTACTTC. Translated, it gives CASSVGIAGGNIQYF.

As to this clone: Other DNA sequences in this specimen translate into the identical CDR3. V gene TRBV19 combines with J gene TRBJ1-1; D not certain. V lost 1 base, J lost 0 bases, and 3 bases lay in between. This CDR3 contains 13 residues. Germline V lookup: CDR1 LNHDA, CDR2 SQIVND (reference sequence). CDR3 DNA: TGTGCCAGTAGTATAGGGGTGAACACTGAAGCTTTCTTT. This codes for CASSIGVNTEAFF.

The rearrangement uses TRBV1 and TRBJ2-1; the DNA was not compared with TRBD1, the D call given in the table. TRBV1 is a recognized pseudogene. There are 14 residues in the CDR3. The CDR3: CTSSPTPQYNEQFF. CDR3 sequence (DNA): TGCACCAGCAGCCCCACCCCTCAGTACAATGAGCAGTTCTTC.

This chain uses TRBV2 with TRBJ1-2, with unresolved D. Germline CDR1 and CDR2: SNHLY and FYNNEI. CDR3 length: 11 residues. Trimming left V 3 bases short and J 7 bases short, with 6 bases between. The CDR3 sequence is CASSDTVGYTF. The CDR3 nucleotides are TGTGCCAGCAGTGACACCGTTGGCTACACCTTC.

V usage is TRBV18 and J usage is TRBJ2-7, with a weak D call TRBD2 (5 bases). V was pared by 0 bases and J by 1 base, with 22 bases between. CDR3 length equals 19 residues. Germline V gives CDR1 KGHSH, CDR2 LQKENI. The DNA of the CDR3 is TGTGCCAGCTCACCACCGGTGGGTCTAGCTTTAGTCGGTTCCTACGAGCAGTACTTC. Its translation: CASSPPVGLALVGSYEQYF.

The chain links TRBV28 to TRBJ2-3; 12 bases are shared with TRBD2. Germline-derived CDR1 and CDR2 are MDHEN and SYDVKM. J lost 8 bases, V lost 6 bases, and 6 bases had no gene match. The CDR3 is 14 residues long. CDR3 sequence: CASSLTSGRSTQYF. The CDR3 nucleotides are TGTGCCAGCAGCTTGACTAGCGGGAGATCTACGCAGTATTTT.

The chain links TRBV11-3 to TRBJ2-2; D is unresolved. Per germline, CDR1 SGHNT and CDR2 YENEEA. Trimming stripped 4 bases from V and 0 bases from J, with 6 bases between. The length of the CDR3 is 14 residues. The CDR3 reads CASSSGANTGELFF. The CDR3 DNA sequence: TGTGCCAGCAGCTCGGGTGCGAACACCGGGGAGCTGTTTTTT. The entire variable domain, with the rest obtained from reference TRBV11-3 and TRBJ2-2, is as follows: EAGVVQSPRYKIIEKKQPVAFWCNPISGHNTLYWYLQNLGQGPELLIRYENEEAVDDSQLPKDRFSAERLKGVDSTLKIQPAELGDSAVYLCASSSGANTGELFFGEGSRLTVL.

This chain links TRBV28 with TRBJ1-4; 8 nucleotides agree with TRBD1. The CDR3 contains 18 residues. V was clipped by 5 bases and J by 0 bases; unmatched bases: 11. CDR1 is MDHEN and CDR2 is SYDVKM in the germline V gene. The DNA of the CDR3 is TGTGCCAGCAGTGCCCACTCTGGACAGGGAGCAACTAATGAAAAACTGTTTTTT. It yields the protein CASSAHSGQGATNEKLFF.

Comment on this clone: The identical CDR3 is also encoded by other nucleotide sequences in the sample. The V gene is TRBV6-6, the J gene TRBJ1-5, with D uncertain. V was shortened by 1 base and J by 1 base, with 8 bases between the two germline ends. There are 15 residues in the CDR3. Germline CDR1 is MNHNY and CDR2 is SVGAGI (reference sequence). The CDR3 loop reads CASSYLGLSNQPQHF. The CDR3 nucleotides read TGTGCCAGCAGTTACTTGGGTTTGAGCAATCAGCCCCAGCATTTT.

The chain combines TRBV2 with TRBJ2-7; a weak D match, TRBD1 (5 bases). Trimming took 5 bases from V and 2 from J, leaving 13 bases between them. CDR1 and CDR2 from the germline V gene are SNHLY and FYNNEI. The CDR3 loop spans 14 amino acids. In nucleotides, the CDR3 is TGTGCCAGCAGTCCTACCAGGGCCCCCTACGAGCAGTACTTC. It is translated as CASSPTRAPYEQYF.

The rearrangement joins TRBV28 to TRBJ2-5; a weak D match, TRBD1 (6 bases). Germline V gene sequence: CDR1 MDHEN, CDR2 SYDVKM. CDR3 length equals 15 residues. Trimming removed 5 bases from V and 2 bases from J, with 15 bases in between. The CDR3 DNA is TGTGCCAGCAGTGGAACAGGGTTCCGTCAAGAGACCCAGTACTTC. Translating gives CASSGTGFRQETQYF.

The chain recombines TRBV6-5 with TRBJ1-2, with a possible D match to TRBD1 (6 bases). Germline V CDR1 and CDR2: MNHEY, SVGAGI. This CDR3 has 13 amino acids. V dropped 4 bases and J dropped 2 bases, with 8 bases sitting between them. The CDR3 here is CASSSDSNYGYTF. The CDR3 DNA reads TGTGCCAGCAGTTCGGACAGCAACTATGGCTACACCTTC.

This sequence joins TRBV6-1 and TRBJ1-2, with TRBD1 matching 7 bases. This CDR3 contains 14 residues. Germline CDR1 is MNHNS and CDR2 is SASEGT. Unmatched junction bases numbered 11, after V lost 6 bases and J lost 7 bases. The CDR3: CASSGEFRGSGYTF. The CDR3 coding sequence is TGTGCCAGCAGCGGAGAATTCAGGGGGTCTGGCTACACCTTC.

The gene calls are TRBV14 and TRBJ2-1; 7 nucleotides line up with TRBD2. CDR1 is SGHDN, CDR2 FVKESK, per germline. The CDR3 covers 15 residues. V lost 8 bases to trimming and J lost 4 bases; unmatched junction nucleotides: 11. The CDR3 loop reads CASQDQGGSYNEQFF. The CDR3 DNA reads TGTGCCAGCCAGGACCAGGGCGGGAGTTACAATGAGCAGTTCTTC.

CDR3 in amino acids: CASSHLTVRNTEAFF. DNA for the CDR3: TGCGCCAGCAGCCATTTGACCGTTAGGAACACTGAAGCTTTCTTT. The chain combines TRBV4-1 with TRBJ1-1; the D is unclear. Germline-derived CDR1 and CDR2 are MGHRA and YSYEKL. CDR3 size: 15 residues. The ends were cut back, 3 bases at V and 1 base at J, with 12 bases in the middle.

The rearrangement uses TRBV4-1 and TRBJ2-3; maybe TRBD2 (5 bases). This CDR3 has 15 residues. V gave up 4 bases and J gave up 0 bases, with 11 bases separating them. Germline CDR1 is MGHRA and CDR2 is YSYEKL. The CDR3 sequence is CASSRTERSTDTQYF. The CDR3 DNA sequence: TGCGCCAGCAGCCGGACCGAGCGGAGCACAGATACGCAGTATTTT.

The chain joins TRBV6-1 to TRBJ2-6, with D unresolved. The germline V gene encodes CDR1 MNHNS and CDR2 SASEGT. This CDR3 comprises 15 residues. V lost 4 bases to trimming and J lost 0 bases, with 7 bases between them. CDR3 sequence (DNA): TGTGCCAGCAGTGTCGGCCACTCTGGGGCCAACGTCCTGACTTTC. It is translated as CASSVGHSGANVLTF.

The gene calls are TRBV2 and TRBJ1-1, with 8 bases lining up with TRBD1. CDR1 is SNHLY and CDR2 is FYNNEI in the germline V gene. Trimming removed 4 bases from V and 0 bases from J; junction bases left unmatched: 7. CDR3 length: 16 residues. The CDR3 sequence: CASSGPPGGVNTEAFF. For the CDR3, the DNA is TGTGCCAGCAGTGGCCCGCCAGGGGGCGTGAACACTGAAGCTTTCTTT.